This TCR beta chain was retrieved from a study of identical twins. V shed 6 bases and J 0 bases; nucleotides not matched to a gene: 4. The CDR3 has 16 residues. Ten or more counts support this clonotype. TCRdb reanalysed the 5' RACE reads using MiXCR and keeps one entry per CDR3 protein. The repertoire has 1,800,000 or so distinct CDR3 sequences, 32% of them found once; the top ten carry around 0.3%. The receptor was derived from a newborn girl in good health. Sequencing input: cord blood. The chain joins TRBV12-3 or TRBV12-4 to TRBJ2-5; TRBD2 agrees at 13 bases. CDR3 coding DNA: TGTGCCAGCAGCTTGACTAGCGGGGGGTACCAAGAGACCCAGTACTTC. It is translated as CASSLTSGGYQETQYF.